This T cell receptor beta chain came from a study of blood T cell repertoires in COVID-19. Study overall: The analysed material was cDNA or gDNA that came from T cells, B-cell-depleted T cells, or PBMCs.

In the authors' methods: Amplifying reference gene primers gave estimates of nucleated cell counts. Produced via immunoSEQ multiplex PCR; TCRdb's table is partial and in-frame only. Clone size and V and J calls were adopted from that table, with D and trimming inferred from the DNA. Of over 85,000 clones listed, roughly four fifths are singletons. The V gene end was trimmed by 8 bases and the J gene end by 0 bases; junction bases not matched to a gene: 1. The germline V gene encodes CDR1 MNHEY and CDR2 SVGAGI. The CDR3 spans 13 residues. This clone is a singleton in its sample. Sequencing was done on a sample of peripheral blood. The receptor comes from a woman in her fifties or sixties with acute or convalescent COVID-19. The rearrangement joins TRBV6-5 to TRBJ1-1; 9 nucleotides align to TRBD1. This CDR3 reads CASGTGMNTEAFF. DNA of the CDR3: TGTGCCAGCGGGACAGGGATGAACACTGAAGCTTTCTTT.